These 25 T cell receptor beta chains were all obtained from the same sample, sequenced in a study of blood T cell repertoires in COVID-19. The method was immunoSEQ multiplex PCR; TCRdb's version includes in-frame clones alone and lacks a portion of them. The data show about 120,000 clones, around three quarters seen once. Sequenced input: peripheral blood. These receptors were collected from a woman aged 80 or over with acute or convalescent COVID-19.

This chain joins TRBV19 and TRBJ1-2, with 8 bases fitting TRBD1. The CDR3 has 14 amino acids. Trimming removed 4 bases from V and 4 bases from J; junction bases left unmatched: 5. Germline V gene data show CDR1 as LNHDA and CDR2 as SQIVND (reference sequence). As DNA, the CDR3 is TGTGCCAGTAGTACAGGGGGCGCAGGCTATGGCTACACCTTC. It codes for CASSTGGAGYGYTF.

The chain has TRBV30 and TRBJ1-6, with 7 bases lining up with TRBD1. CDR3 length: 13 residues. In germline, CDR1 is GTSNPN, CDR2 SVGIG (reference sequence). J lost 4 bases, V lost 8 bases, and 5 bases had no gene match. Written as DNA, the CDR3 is TGTGCCGCCATGGGACAGTATAATTCACCCCTCCACTTT. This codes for CAAMGQYNSPLHF.

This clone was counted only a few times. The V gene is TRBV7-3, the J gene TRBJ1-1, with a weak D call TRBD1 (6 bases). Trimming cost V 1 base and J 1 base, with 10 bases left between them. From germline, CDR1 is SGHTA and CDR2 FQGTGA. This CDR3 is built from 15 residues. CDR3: CASSLRQVPNTEAFF. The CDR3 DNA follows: TGTGCCAGCAGCTTAAGACAGGTCCCGAACACTGAAGCTTTCTTT.

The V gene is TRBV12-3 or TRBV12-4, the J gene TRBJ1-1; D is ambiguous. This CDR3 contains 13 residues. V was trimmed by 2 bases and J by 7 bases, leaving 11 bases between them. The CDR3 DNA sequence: TGTGCCAGCAGTTTAAGCTCCCTAGGTGAAGCTTTCTTT. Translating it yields CASSLSSLGEAFF.

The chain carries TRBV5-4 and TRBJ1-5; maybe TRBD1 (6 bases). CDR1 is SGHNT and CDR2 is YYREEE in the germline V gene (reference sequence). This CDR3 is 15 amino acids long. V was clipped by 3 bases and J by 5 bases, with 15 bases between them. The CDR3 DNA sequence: TGTGCCAGCAGCTGGGGGGGCGGAACGGATCAGCCCCAGCATTTT. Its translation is CASSWGGGTDQPQHF.

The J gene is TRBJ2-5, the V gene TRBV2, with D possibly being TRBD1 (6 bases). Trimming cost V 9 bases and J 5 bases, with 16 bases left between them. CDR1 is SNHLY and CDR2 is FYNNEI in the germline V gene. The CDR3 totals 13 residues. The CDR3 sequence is CASNQGGRETQYF. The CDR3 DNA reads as TGTGCCAGTAACCAAGGGGGTCGGGAGACCCAGTACTTC.

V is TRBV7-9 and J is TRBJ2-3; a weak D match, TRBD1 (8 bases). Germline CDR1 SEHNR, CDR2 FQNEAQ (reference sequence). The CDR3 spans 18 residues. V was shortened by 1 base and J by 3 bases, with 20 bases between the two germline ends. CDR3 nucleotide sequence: TGTGCCAGCAGCTTAGGGGGAGGGACAGGCGGATTAACAGATACGCAGTATTTT. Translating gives CASSLGGGTGGLTDTQYF.

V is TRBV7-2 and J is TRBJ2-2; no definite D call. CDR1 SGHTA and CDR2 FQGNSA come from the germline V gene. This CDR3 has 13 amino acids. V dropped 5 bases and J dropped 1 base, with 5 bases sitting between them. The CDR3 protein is CASSPGNTGELFF. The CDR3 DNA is TGTGCCAGCAGCCCGGGGAACACCGGGGAGCTGTTTTTT. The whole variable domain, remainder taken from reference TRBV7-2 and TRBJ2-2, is GAGVSQSPSNKVTEKGKDVELRCDPISGHTALYWYRQSLGQGLEFLIYFQGNSAPDKSGLPSDRFSAERTGGSVSTLTIQRTQQEDSAVYLCASSPGNTGELFFGEGSRLTVL.

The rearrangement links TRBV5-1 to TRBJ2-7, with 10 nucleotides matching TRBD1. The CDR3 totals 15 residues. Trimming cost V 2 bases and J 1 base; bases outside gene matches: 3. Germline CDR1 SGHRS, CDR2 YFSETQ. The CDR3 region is CASSFGQGVSYEQYF. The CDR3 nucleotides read TGCGCCAGCAGCTTCGGACAGGGGGTATCCTACGAGCAGTACTTC.

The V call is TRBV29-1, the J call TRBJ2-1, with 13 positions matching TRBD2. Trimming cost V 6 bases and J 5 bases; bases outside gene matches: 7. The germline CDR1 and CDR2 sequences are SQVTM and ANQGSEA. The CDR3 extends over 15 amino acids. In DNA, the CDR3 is TGCAGCGTGCGGACTAGCGGGAGAGGGGACAATGAGCAGTTCTTC. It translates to CSVRTSGRGDNEQFF.

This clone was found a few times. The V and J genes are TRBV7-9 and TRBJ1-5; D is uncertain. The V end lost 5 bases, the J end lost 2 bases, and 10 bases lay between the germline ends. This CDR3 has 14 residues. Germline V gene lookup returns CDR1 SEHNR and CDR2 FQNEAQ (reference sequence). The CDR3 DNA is TGTGCCAGCAGCAAAATCGGGGGCAATCAGCCCCAGCATTTT. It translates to CASSKIGGNQPQHF.

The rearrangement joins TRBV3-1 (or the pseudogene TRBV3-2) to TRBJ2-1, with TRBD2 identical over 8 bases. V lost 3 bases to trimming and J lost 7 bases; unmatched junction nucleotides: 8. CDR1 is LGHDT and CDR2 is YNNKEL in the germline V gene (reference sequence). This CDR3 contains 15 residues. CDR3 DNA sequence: TGTGCCAGCAGCCAGACGGGAGGGCCCTGGAATGAGCAGTTCTTC. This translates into CASSQTGGPWNEQFF.

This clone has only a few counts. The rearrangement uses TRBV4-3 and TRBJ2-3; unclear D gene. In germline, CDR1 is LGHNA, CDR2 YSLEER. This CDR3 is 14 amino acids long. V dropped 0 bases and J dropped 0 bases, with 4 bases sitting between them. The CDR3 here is CASSQDFSTDTQYF. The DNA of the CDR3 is TGCGCCAGCAGCCAAGACTTTAGCACAGATACGCAGTATTTT.

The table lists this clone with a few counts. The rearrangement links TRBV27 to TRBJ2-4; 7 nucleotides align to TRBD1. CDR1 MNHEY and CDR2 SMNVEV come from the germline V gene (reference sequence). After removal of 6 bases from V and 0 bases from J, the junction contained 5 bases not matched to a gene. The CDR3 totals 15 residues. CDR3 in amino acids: CASRPQGVAKNIQYF. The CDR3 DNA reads TGTGCCAGCAGGCCCCAGGGGGTAGCCAAAAACATTCAGTACTTC.

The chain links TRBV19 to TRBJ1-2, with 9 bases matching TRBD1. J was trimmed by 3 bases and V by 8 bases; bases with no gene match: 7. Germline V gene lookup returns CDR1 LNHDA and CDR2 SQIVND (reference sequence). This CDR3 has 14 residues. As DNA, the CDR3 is TGTGCCAGTTCCCCAGGGACAGGGTACTATGGCTACACCTTC. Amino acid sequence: CASSPGTGYYGYTF.

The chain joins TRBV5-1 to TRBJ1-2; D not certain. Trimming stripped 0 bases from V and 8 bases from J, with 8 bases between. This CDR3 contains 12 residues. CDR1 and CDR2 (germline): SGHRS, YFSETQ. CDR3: CASSLDQEGYTF. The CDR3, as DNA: TGCGCCAGCAGCTTGGACCAGGAAGGCTACACCTTC.

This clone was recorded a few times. This CDR3 reads CASSHERGVSNQPQHF. CDR3 DNA sequence: TGTGCCAGCAGTCATGAACGGGGGGTCTCAAATCAGCCCCAGCATTTT. This chain joins TRBV6-6 and TRBJ1-5, with D tentatively TRBD1 (5 bases). V was shortened by 5 bases and J by 4 bases, with 18 bases between the two germline ends. Germline V gives CDR1 MNHNY, CDR2 SVGAGI (reference sequence). This CDR3 region has 16 residues.

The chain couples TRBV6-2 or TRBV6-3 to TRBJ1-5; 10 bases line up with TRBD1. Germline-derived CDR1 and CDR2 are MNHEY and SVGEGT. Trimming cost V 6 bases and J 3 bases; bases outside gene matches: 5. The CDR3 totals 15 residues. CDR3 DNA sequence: TGTGCCAGCAGCCTTGACAGGGGGCCCAATCAGCCCCAGCATTTT. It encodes CASSLDRGPNQPQHF.

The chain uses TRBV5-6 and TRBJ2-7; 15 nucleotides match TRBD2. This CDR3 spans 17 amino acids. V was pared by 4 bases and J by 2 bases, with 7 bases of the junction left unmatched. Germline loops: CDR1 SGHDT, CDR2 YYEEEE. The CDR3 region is CASSQGLAGGTTYEQYF. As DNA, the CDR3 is TGTGCCAGCAGCCAGGGACTAGCGGGAGGAACGACCTACGAGCAGTACTTC. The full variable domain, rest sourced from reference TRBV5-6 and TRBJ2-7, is DAGVTQSPTHLIKTRGQQVTLRCSPKSGHDTVSWYQQALGQGPQFIFQYYEEEERQRGNFPDRFSGHQFPNYSSELNVNALLLGDSALYLCASSQGLAGGTTYEQYFGPGTRLTVT.

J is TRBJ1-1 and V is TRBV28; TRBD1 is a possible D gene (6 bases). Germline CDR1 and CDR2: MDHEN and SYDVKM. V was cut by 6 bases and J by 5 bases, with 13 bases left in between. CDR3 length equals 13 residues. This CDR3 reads CASRTTGFTEAFF. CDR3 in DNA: TGTGCCAGCAGAACAACAGGGTTTACTGAAGCTTTCTTT.

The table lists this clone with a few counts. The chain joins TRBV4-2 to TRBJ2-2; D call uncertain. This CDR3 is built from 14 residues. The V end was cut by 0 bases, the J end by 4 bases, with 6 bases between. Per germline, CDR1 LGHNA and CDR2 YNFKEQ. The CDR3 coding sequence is TGTGCCAGCAGCCAAGATAGTGTCACCGGGGAGCTGTTTTTT. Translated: CASSQDSVTGELFF.

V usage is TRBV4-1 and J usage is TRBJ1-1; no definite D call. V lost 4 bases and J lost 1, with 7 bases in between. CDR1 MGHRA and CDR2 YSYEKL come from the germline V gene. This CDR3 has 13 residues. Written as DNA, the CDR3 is TGCGCCAGCAGCCTCCGGGGGAACACTGAAGCTTTCTTT. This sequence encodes CASSLRGNTEAFF.

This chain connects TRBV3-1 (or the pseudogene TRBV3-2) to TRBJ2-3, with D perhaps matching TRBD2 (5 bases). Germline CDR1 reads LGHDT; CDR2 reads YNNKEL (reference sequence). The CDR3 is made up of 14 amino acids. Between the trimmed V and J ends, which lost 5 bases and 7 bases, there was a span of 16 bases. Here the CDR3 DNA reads TGTGCCAGCAGCGGCACCCGGGGTTCGTATACGCAGTATTTT. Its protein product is CASSGTRGSYTQYF.

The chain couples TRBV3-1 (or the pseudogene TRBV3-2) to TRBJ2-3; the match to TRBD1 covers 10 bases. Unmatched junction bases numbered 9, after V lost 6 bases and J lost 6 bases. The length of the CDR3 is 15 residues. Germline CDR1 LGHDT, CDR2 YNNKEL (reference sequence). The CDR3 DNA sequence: TGTGCCAGCAGGTCCGGGACAGGGGAAGGGGATACGCAGTATTTT. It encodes CASRSGTGEGDTQYF.

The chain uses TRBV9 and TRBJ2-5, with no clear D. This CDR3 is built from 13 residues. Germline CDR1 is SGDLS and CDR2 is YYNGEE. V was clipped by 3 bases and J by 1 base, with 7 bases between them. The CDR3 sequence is CASSALSQETQYF. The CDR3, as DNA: TGTGCCAGCAGCGCACTTTCCCAAGAGACCCAGTACTTC.